This T cell receptor (beta chain) is from a study of cytomegalovirus exposure and HLA in healthy donors. This CDR3 comprises 13 residues. The J segment lost 4 bases and the V segment lost 5 bases, leaving 2 bases of the junction unmatched. From germline, CDR1 is SGHNT and CDR2 YYREEE (reference sequence). The data were produced by immunoSEQ multiplex PCR, yet TCRdb's version contains in-frame clones alone and is incomplete. The sample lists about 160,000 clones; about nine tenths were seen once. Sequencing was performed on PBMCs. The TCR comes from a man younger than 35 in good health and CMV-seropositive. The rearrangement uses TRBV5-4 and TRBJ2-3; 9 positions agree with TRBD1. The CDR3 loop reads CASRDRGADTQYF. CDR3 sequence (DNA): TGTGCCAGCAGGGACAGGGGTGCAGATACGCAGTATTTT. The variable domain in full, with the rest retrieved from reference TRBV5-4 and TRBJ2-3, is ETGVTQSPTHLIKTRGQQVTLRCSSQSGHNTVSWYQQALGQGPQFIFQYYREEENGRGNFPPRFSGLQFPNYSSELNVNALELDDSALYLCASRDRGADTQYFGPGTRLTVL.